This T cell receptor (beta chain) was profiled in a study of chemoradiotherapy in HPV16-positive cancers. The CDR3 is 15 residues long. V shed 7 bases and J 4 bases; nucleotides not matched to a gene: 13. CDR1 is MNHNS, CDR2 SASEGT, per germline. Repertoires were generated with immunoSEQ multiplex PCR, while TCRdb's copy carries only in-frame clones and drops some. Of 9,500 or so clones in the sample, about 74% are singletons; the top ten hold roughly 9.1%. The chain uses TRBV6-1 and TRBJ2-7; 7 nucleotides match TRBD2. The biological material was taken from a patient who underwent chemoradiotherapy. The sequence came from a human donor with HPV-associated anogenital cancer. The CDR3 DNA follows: TGTGCCAGCACGGAGGCGGGAGAGGCGGGTTACGAGCAGTACTTC. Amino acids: CASTEAGEAGYEQYF.